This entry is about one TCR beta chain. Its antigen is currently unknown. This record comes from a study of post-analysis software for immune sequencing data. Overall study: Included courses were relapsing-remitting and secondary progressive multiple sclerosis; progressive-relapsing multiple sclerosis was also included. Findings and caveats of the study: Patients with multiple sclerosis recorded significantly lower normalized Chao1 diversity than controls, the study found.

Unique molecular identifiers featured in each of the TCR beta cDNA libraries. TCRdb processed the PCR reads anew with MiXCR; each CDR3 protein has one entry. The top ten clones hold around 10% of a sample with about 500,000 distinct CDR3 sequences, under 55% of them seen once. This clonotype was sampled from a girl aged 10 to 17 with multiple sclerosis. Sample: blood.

In DNA form, the CDR3 reads TGCGCCAGCAGCTATGGGACTATATACGAGCAGTACTTC. It encodes CASSYGTIYEQYF. The chain uses TRBV5-1 and TRBJ2-7, with 7 positions matching TRBD2. V shed 3 bases, J shed 4 bases, and the junction held 4 bases outside the gene matches. The CDR3 sequence is 13 residues long. Germline values: CDR1 SGHRS, CDR2 YFSETQ.